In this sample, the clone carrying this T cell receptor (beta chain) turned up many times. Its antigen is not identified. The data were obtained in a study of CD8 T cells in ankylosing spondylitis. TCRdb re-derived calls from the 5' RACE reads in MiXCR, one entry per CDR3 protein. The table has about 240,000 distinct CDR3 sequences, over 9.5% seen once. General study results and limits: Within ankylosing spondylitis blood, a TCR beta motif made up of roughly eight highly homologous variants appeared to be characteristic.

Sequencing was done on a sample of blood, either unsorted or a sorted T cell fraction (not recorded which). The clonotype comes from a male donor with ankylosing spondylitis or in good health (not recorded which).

CDR3 DNA sequence: TGTGCCAGCAGCTTGGACAGGGGAGGCTACACCTTC. Amino acids: CASSLDRGGYTF. The chain combines TRBV5-6 with TRBJ1-2; 7 bases are a match to TRBD1. The CDR3 totals 12 residues. V trimming: 0 bases; J trimming: 8 bases; junction bases outside the gene matches: 1. Germline CDR1 and CDR2: SGHDT and YYEEEE.